The TCR beta chain under discussion was sequenced for a study of blood T cells in healthy people across ages. PCR was performed a second time for roughly 7 to 11 cycles using a sample-barcoded 5' primer and a J-beta primer mix. TCRdb independently ran MiXCR on the 5' RACE reads; one entry per CDR3 protein. The sample includes 1.5 million to 2 million distinct CDR3 sequences, 28% of them seen just once. In terms of origin and age, donors were healthy Caucasian individuals from Russia aged about 6 to 100. The germline gives CDR1 LGHDT, CDR2 YNNKEL (reference sequence). The CDR3 contains 18 residues. The V and J ends lost 0 bases and 9 bases respectively, with 24 bases between them.

This TCR was recovered from a woman aged 25 to 39 in good health. This chain links TRBV3-1 with TRBJ2-1; D assignment may be TRBD1 or TRBD2 (5 bases each). The material sequenced was blood. The CDR3: CASSQDLSRAGVVTEQFF. In nucleotides, the CDR3 is TGTGCCAGCAGCCAAGATCTAAGCAGGGCCGGGGTTGTTACTGAGCAGTTCTTC.